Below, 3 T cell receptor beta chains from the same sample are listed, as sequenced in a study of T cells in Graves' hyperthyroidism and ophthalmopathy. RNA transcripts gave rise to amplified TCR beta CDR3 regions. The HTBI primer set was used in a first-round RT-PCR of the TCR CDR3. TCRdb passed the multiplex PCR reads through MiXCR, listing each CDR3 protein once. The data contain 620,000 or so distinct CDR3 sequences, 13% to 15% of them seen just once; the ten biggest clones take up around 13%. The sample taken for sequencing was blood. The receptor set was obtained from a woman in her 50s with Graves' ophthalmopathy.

The CDR3 region has the DNA TGTGCCACCAGCAGAGATTCGTCGGAGACCCAGTACTTC. Its protein product is CATSRDSSETQYF. The chain joins TRBV15 to TRBJ2-5; D unresolved. In germline, CDR1 is LNHNV, CDR2 YYDKDF (reference sequence). Deletions cut 0 bases from V and 5 bases from J, with 7 bases between. CDR3 length: 13 amino acids.

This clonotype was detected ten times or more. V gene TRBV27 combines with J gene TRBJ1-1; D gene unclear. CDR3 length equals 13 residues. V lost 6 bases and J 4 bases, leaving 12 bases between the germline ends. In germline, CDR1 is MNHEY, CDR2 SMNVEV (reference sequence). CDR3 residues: CASRFSRITEAFF. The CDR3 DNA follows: TGTGCCAGCAGATTTAGCCGGATCACTGAAGCTTTCTTT.

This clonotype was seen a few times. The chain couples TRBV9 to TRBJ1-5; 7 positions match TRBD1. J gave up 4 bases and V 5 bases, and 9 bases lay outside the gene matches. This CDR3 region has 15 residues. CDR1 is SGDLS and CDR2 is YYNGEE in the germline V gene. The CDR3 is CASSIRGDSNQPQHF. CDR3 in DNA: TGTGCCAGCAGTATTAGAGGGGACAGTAATCAGCCCCAGCATTTT.